These 27 T cell receptor beta chains came from one sample sequenced in a study of early T cells in non-severe SARS-CoV-2 infection. TCRdb itself ran the 5' RACE reads through MiXCR, one entry per CDR3 protein. The table shows roughly 70,000 distinct CDR3 sequences, with roughly 18% occurring only once. The source was whole blood, collected at baseline. All receptors derive from an adult who was a healthcare worker with PCR-confirmed SARS-CoV-2 infection or an uninfected control (not recorded which).

This chain joins TRBV7-9 and TRBJ2-7, with D uncertain. V gave up 3 bases and J gave up 0 bases, with 9 bases separating them. Germline V lookup: CDR1 SEHNR, CDR2 FQNEAQ (reference sequence). The CDR3 has 14 amino acids. CDR3: CASSFPGPSYEQYF. DNA for the CDR3: TGTGCCAGCAGCTTCCCCGGGCCCTCCTACGAGCAGTACTTC.

This clonotype was seen more than once but under ten times. The V and J genes are TRBV7-2 and TRBJ2-7; 10 nucleotides agree with TRBD2. The CDR3 is 16 residues long. V lost 5 bases, J lost 5 bases, and 12 bases stayed unmatched. Germline V gene lookup returns CDR1 SGHTA and CDR2 FQGNSA. CDR3 region: CASSPLALAGNHEQYF. In nucleotides, the CDR3 is TGTGCCAGCAGCCCTCTGGCACTAGCGGGAAACCACGAGCAGTACTTC.

The rearrangement joins TRBV12-3 or TRBV12-4 to TRBJ2-5; D unresolved. The length of the CDR3 is 12 residues. V shed 6 bases and J shed 5 bases, with 10 bases lying between them. CDR3: CASSPSTETQYF. The CDR3, as DNA: TGTGCCAGCAGCCCCTCCACGGAGACCCAGTACTTC.

This clonotype occurred a few times. The chain carries TRBV20-1 and TRBJ2-7, with a possible D match to TRBD2 (5 bases). This CDR3 has 14 amino acids. CDR1 is DFQATT, CDR2 SNEGSKA, per germline (reference sequence). Trimming shortened V by 1 base and J by 2 bases, and 12 bases separated the two germline ends. The DNA for the CDR3 is TGCAGTGCTAGAGGTGTTGACTATCCCTACGAGCAGTACTTC. Translated, it gives CSARGVDYPYEQYF.

This rearrangement joins TRBV18 to TRBJ1-5, with D possibly being TRBD1 (6 bases). The V end lost 4 bases, the J end lost 0 bases, and 19 bases lay between the germline ends. CDR1 is KGHSH and CDR2 is LQKENI in the germline V gene. The CDR3 has 18 amino acids. The CDR3 here is CASSRKSQGRSSNQPQHF. In nucleotides, the CDR3 is TGTGCCAGCTCACGTAAGTCACAGGGACGCAGTAGCAATCAGCCCCAGCATTTT.

In its sample, this clonotype was seen a few times. V usage is TRBV4-3 and J usage is TRBJ1-5; D gene ambiguous. CDR1 is LGHNA and CDR2 is YSLEER in the germline V gene. The CDR3 has 13 residues. The ends were cut back, 1 base at V and 4 bases at J, with 5 bases in the middle. The CDR3: CASSQGANQPQHF. In DNA, the CDR3 is TGCGCCAGCAGCCAAGGGGCGAATCAGCCCCAGCATTTT.

The chain couples TRBV3-1 to TRBJ2-7; D gene uncertain. There are 14 residues in the CDR3. Looked up from germline, CDR1 is LGHDT and CDR2 is YNNKEL (reference sequence). V dropped 4 bases and J dropped 0 bases, with 10 bases sitting between them. CDR3 nucleotides: TGTGCCAGCAGCCCCCGACCCGGCTCCTACGAGCAGTACTTC. It translates to CASSPRPGSYEQYF.

This sequence joins TRBV20-1 and TRBJ1-4; 7 bases line up with TRBD1. CDR1 DFQATT and CDR2 SNEGSKA come from the germline V gene (reference sequence). Losses at the gene ends were 5 bases for V and 4 bases for J; bases not matched to a gene: 4. The CDR3 is 13 residues long. CDR3 protein: CSASRGDNEKLFF. DNA of the CDR3: TGCAGTGCTTCCAGGGGGGATAATGAAAAACTGTTTTTT.

This clonotype came up a few times. The chain uses TRBV11-2 and TRBJ2-1; 9 bases align to TRBD1. CDR1 and CDR2 (germline): SGHAT, FQNNGV. The CDR3 has 18 amino acids. V gave up 4 bases and J gave up 8 bases; unmatched junction bases: 18. The CDR3 region is CASSSQGAGGSSPDEQFF. Here the CDR3 DNA reads TGTGCCAGCAGCTCACAGGGGGCTGGCGGGAGCTCCCCGGATGAGCAGTTCTTC.

The chain couples TRBV11-2 to TRBJ2-3; maybe TRBD1 (5 bases). From germline, CDR1 is SGHAT and CDR2 FQNNGV. V was trimmed by 0 bases and J by 7 bases, leaving 11 bases between them. The CDR3 has 14 amino acids. The CDR3 sequence: CASSLDPQGHTQYF. The CDR3 region has the DNA TGTGCCAGCAGCTTAGATCCCCAGGGTCATACGCAGTATTTT.

In this sample, this clonotype turned up a few times. V usage is TRBV2 and J usage is TRBJ2-5, with 11 bases aligning to TRBD2. The CDR3 runs to 16 residues. J lost 4 bases, V lost 7 bases, and 11 bases had no gene match. Germline V gene data show CDR1 as SNHLY and CDR2 as FYNNEI. The CDR3 region is CASKKLAGALVETQYF. The DNA for the CDR3 is TGTGCCAGCAAGAAACTAGCGGGAGCTCTGGTAGAGACCCAGTACTTC.

The CDR3: CASSLDGNIQYF. CDR3 nucleotides: TGTGCCAGCAGCTTAGACGGAAACATTCAGTACTTC. The chain combines TRBV7-9 with TRBJ2-4; D ambiguous. The CDR3 is 12 residues long. Trimming removed 1 base from V and 6 bases from J, with 4 bases in between. Germline loops: CDR1 SEHNR, CDR2 FQNEAQ (reference sequence).

This clonotype has more than one count but fewer than ten. The rearrangement joins TRBV18 to TRBJ1-1; D is perhaps TRBD1 (5 bases). This CDR3 region has 13 residues. V lost 5 bases and J 1 base, leaving 8 bases between the germline ends. CDR1 KGHSH and CDR2 LQKENI come from the germline V gene. This chain's CDR3 is CASSEQGNTEAFF. DNA of the CDR3: TGTGCCAGCTCAGAGCAGGGGAACACTGAAGCTTTCTTT.

This chain joins TRBV12-3 or TRBV12-4 and TRBJ2-2; TRBD2 might be the D (6 bases). The V and J ends lost 7 bases and 4 bases respectively, with 19 bases between them. The CDR3 sequence is 16 residues long. The CDR3: CASNSGGTGLTGELFF. The CDR3 coding sequence is TGTGCCAGCAATTCCGGTGGTACGGGACTCACCGGGGAGCTGTTTTTT.

The genes are TRBV7-2 and TRBJ1-1; D is undetermined. V was cut by 2 bases and J by 12 bases, with 1 base left in between. This CDR3 is 8 amino acids long. Germline values: CDR1 SGHTA, CDR2 FQGNSA. The CDR3 loop is CASSLTFF. For the CDR3, the DNA is TGTGCCAGCAGCTTAACTTTCTTT.

This clonotype was picked up many times. The chain couples TRBV5-1 to TRBJ1-1; D call uncertain. CDR1 and CDR2 (germline): SGHRS, YFSETQ. Trimming took off 0 bases at V and 0 bases at J, with 15 bases between the two ends. The CDR3 is 17 residues long. The CDR3 nucleotides read TGCGCCAGCAGCTTGGTGACCGTGGTAAGCATGAACACTGAAGCTTTCTTT. It codes for CASSLVTVVSMNTEAFF.

V is TRBV5-1 and J is TRBJ1-6, with a tentative D call TRBD1 (6 bases). Between the trimmed V and J ends, which lost 2 bases and 6 bases, there was a span of 12 bases. The germline gives CDR1 SGHRS, CDR2 YFSETQ. This CDR3 is 15 amino acids long. The CDR3 region is CASSLLTGPNSPLHF. The CDR3 bases are TGCGCCAGCAGCTTACTGACAGGACCTAATTCACCCCTCCACTTT.

The chain joins TRBV20-1 to TRBJ1-6, with D uncertain. Trimming removed 1 base at V and 6 bases at J, with 13 bases between. The germline gives CDR1 DFQATT, CDR2 SNEGSKA (reference sequence). There are 15 residues in the CDR3. This CDR3 is CSARGAGRLNSPLHF. The CDR3 DNA is TGCAGTGCTAGAGGGGCAGGAAGGCTTAATTCACCCCTCCACTTT.

The chain is built from TRBV20-1 and TRBJ2-7; no clear D gene. CDR3 length: 13 amino acids. Germline V CDR1 and CDR2: DFQATT, SNEGSKA (reference sequence). Deletions cut 6 bases from V and 0 bases from J, with 12 bases between. The CDR3 DNA follows: TGCAGTGCCCTCGGACGGAGCTCCTACGAGCAGTACTTC. It encodes CSALGRSSYEQYF.

The chain is built from TRBV6-5 and TRBJ2-3, with 8 bases aligning to TRBD2. Trimming removed 4 bases from V and 2 bases from J; junction bases left unmatched: 5. Germline values: CDR1 MNHEY, CDR2 SVGAGI. This CDR3 is 15 amino acids long. The CDR3 coding sequence is TGTGCCAGCAGTTCCCAGCGGGAGCCCACAGATACGCAGTATTTT. Translating gives CASSSQREPTDTQYF.

This clonotype turned up a few times. Since no conserved phenylalanine or tryptophan closes the CDR3, a read error is the likely cause. It is unclear where the CDR3 begins or ends on the DNA, so no DNA is shown, and the CDR3 is as TCRdb lists it. The rearrangement uses TRBV3-1 and TRBJ1-2. In germline, CDR1 is LGHDT, CDR2 YNNKEL (reference sequence). The CDR3 spans 12 amino acids, including both terminal residues. The CDR3 region is CASSQGDGQVTV.

This clonotype is classed as medium-sized. This rearrangement joins TRBV10-2 to TRBJ2-1; 11 positions match TRBD2. Germline CDR1 reads WSHSY; CDR2 reads SAAADI. This CDR3 has 15 residues. V lost 1 base and J lost 9; bases outside the gene matches: 5. For the CDR3, the DNA is TGCGCCAGCAGTGAGTTAGCGGGGGGGCCTGGTGAGCAGTTCTTC. Translating gives CASSELAGGPGEQFF.

This clonotype has only a few counts. The rearrangement joins TRBV9 to TRBJ2-1, with 7 bases lining up with TRBD1. After removal of 4 bases from V and 0 bases from J, the junction contained 4 bases not matched to a gene. CDR3 length: 15 amino acids. CDR1 and CDR2 from the germline V gene are SGDLS and YYNGEE. The CDR3 DNA sequence: TGTGCCAGCAGCTTGAGGGACAGCTCCTACAATGAGCAGTTCTTC. Residues: CASSLRDSSYNEQFF.

This clonotype was counted ten times or more. In DNA, the CDR3 is TGTGCCAGCAGTCAGGGTGAAACTACCGGGGAGCTGTTTTTT. Protein product: CASSQGETTGELFF. The genes are TRBV6-2 or TRBV6-3 and TRBJ2-2; D might be TRBD1 (5 bases). CDR1 is MNHEY and CDR2 is SVGEGT in the germline V gene. V lost 5 bases, J lost 5 bases, and 12 bases lay in between. The CDR3 loop spans 14 amino acids.

This clonotype appeared many times. The chain is built from TRBV19 and TRBJ1-4; no firm D call. The CDR3 consists of 13 residues. Germline CDR1 and CDR2: LNHDA and SQIVND (reference sequence). Trimming took 10 bases from V and 0 from J, leaving 9 bases between them. The CDR3 DNA reads TGTGCCACTACTACAGCAACTAATGAAAAACTGTTTTTT. This translates into CATTTATNEKLFF.

This clonotype appeared a few times. At one end, the junction sequence differs from germline, possibly due to a read error. The V and J genes are TRBV10-2 and TRBJ2-1, with a possible D match to TRBD1 (6 bases). CDR3 length: 13 residues. Germline values: CDR1 WSHSY, CDR2 SAAADI. This CDR3 is CASREYRASEQFF. The CDR3 nucleotides are TGCGCCAGCAGGGAGTACAGGGCGAGTGAGCAGTTCTTC.

The chain employs TRBV27 and TRBJ1-5; a weak D match, TRBD1 (5 bases). The V and J ends lost 4 bases and 7 bases respectively, with 11 bases between them. Germline CDR1 reads MNHEY; CDR2 reads SMNVEV (reference sequence). This CDR3 comprises 13 residues. The CDR3 coding sequence is TGTGCCAGCAGTTCGCAGGGAGGGCAGCCCCAGCATTTT. Amino acid sequence: CASSSQGGQPQHF.